This T cell receptor (beta chain) was documented in a study of beta chain features in type 1 diabetes. Study-level background: Sorted cell examination encompassed 100,000,000 or so cells across all samples. Findings of the study overall: The study found moderately but significantly shorter TCRB CDR3s in all four CD4+ subsets of Type 1 diabetes patients. VDJ junctions from patients with type 1 diabetes contained fewer insertions and more deletions.

Germline loops: CDR1 GTSNPN, CDR2 SVGIG (reference sequence). The germline V and J ends were trimmed by 8 bases and 6 bases, with 13 bases remaining between them. The CDR3 totals 12 residues. This clone was seen a handful of times. No antigen is known for it. Via CD45RO/CCR7/CD25/CD127/CD95/CD27, cells of the CD4+ naive, central memory, regulatory and stem cell-like memory subsets were sorted. Without exception, sorted populations had purity beyond 98%. The whole isolated RNA underwent reverse transcription, so sequencing captured expressed TCRB transcripts. TCRdb keeps only in-frame clones here, not all; method: immunoSEQ multiplex PCR. The sample includes hundreds of thousands of clones, over 11% seen only once; the top ten take approximately 0.043%.

The V call is TRBV30, the J call TRBJ2-2; TRBD1 is a possible D gene (6 bases). The receptor was isolated from a young man with type 1 diabetes. Sequenced input: naive CD4+ T cells from blood. The CDR3 coding sequence is TGTGCCCACAAAGGGGGACCCGGGGAGCTGTTTTTT. The encoded protein is CAHKGGPGELFF.